This entry features one T cell receptor beta chain sequence. Its antigen is not identified. This sample stems from a study of cytotoxic CD8 clonotypes in ibrutinib-treated CLL. About the research overall: The patients, under 13 relapsed/refractory and 15 treatment-naive, included roughly 17 who were IGHV unmutated.

Findings and limits, study-wide: On treatment, the uncommon public clonotypes contracted or remained stable.

The V gene end was trimmed by 4 bases and the J gene end by 6 bases; junction bases not matched to a gene: 7. The CDR3 extends over 14 amino acids. The germline gives CDR1 KGHSH, CDR2 LQKENI. The assay was immunoSEQ multiplex PCR, and TCRdb's table has in-frame clones only and misses some. The data contain about 300,000 clones, 67% of them singletons. V and J are TRBV18 and TRBJ2-7, with 9 bases identical to TRBD1. This TCR came from a human donor with chronic lymphocytic leukemia. The sample was PBMCs, taken after 36 months of ibrutinib treatment. The CDR3 bases are TGTGCCAGCTCACTCGGGACAGGGAGAGCCGAGCAGTACTTC. This codes for CASSLGTGRAEQYF.